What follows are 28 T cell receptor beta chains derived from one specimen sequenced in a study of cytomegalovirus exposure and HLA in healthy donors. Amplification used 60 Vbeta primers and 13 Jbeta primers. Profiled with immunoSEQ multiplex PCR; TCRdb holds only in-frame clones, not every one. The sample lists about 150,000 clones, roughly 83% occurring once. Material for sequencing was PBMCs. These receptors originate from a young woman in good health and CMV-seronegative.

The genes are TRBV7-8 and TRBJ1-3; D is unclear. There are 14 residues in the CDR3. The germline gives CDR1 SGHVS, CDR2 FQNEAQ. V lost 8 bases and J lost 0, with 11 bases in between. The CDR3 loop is CASLPTVSGNTIYF. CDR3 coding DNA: TGTGCCAGCCTACCTACTGTCTCTGGAAACACCATATATTTT. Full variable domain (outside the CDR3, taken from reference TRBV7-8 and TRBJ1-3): GAGVSQSPRYKVAKRGQDVALRCDPISGHVSLFWYQQALGQGPEFLTYFQNEAQLDKSGLPSDRFFAERPEGSVSTLKIQRTQQEDSAVYLCASLPTVSGNTIYFGEGSWLTVV.

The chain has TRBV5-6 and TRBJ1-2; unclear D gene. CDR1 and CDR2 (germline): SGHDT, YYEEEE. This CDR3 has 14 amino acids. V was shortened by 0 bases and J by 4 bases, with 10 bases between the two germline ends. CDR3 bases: TGTGCCAGCAGCTTGGGGCGCGGGCGCTATGGCTACACCTTC. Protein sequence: CASSLGRGRYGYTF.

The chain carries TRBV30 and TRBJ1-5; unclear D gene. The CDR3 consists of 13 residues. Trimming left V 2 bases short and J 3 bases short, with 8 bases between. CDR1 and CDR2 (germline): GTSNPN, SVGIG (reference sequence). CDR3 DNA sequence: TGTGCCTGGAGTTCGGAGATCAATCAGCCCCAGCATTTT. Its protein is CAWSSEINQPQHF.

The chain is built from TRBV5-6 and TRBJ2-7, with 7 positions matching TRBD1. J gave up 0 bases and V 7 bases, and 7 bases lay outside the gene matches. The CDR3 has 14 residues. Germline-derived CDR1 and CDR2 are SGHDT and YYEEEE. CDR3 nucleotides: TGTGCCAGCTCCCAGACAGGGAGCTCCTACGAGCAGTACTTC. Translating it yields CASSQTGSSYEQYF.

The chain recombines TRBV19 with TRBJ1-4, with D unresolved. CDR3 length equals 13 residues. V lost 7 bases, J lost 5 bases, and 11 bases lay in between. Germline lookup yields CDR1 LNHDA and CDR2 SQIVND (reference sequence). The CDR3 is CASNNRPNEKLFF. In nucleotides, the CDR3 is TGTGCCAGTAACAACAGACCGAATGAAAAACTGTTTTTT.

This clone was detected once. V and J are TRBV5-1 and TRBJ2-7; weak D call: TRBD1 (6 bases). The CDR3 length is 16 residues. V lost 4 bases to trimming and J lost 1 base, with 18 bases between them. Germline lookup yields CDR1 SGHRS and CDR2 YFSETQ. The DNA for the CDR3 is TGCGCCAGCAGCCGGGGACAAGGGTCGAATTCCTACGAGCAGTACTTC. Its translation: CASSRGQGSNSYEQYF. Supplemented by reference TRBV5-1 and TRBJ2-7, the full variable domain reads KAGVTQTPRYLIKTRGQQVTLSCSPISGHRSVSWYQQTPGQGLQFLFEYFSETQRNKGNFPGRFSGRQFSNSRSEMNVSTLELGDSALYLCASSRGQGSNSYEQYFGPGTRLTVT.

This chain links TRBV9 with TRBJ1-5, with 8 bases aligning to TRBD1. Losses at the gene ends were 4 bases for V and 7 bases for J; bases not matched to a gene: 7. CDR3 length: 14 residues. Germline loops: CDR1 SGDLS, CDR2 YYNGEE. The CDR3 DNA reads TGTGCCAGCAGCCGAGGACAGGGAGGGCAGCCCCAGCATTTT. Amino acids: CASSRGQGGQPQHF.

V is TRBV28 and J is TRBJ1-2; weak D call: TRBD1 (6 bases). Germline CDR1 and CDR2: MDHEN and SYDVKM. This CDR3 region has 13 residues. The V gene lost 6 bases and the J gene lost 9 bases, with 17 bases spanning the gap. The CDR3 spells CASRATDSSSYTF. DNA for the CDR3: TGTGCCAGCAGAGCAACGGACAGTTCAAGCTACACCTTC.

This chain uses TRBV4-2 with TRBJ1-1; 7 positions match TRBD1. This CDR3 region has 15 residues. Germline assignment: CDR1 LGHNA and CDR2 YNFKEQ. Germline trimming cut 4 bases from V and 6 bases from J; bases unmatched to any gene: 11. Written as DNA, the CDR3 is TGTGCCAGCAGCCCTGAGGGGGACAGTTCTTCTGAAGCTTTCTTT. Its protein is CASSPEGDSSSEAFF.

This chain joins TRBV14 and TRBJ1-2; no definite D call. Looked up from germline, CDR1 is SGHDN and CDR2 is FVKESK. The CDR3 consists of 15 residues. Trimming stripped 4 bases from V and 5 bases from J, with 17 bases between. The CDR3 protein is CASSPSGGGTYGYTF. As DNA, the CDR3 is TGTGCCAGCAGCCCCTCGGGAGGAGGAACATATGGCTACACCTTC.

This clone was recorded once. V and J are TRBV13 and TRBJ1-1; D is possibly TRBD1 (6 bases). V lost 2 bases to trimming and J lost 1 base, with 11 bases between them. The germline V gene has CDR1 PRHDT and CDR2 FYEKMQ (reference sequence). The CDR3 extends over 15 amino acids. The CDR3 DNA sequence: TGTGCCAGCAGCTTACGGCGGGGGGCGAACACTGAAGCTTTCTTT. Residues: CASSLRRGANTEAFF.

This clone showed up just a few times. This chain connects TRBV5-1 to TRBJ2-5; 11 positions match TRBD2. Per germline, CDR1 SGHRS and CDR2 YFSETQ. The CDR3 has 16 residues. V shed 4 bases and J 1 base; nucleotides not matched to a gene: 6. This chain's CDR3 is CASSLTSGGLQETQYF. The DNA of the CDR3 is TGCGCCAGCAGCCTTACTAGCGGGGGCCTCCAAGAGACCCAGTACTTC.

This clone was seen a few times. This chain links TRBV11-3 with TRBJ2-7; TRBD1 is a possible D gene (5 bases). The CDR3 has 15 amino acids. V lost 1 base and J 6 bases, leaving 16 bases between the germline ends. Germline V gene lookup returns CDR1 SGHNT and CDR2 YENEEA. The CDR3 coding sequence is TGTGCCAGCAGCTTAGGGGGTTTGGACACCGCCGAGCAGTACTTC. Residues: CASSLGGLDTAEQYF.

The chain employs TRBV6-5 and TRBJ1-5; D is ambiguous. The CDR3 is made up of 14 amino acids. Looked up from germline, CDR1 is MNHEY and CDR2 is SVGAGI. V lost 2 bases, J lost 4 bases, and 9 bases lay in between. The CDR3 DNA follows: TGTGCCAGCAGTTACAAACGGAGAAATCAGCCCCAGCATTTT. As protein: CASSYKRRNQPQHF.

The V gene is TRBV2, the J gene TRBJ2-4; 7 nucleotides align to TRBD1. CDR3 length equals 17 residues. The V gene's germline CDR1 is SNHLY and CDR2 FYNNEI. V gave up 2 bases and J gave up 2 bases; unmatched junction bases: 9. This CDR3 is CASSESRDRVTKNIQYF. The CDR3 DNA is TGTGCCAGCAGTGAAAGTCGTGACAGGGTTACCAAAAACATTCAGTACTTC.

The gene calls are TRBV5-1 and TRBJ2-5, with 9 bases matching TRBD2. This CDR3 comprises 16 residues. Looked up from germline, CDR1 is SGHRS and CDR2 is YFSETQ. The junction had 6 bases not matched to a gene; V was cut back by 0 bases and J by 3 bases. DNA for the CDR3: TGCGCCAGCAGCTTGGCGATAAGGACTAGCGAAGAGACCCAGTACTTC. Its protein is CASSLAIRTSEETQYF.

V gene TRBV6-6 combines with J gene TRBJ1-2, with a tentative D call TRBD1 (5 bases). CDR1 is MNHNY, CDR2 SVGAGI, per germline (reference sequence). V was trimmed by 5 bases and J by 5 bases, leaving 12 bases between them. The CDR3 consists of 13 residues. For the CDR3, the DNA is TGTGCCAGCAGTGAGCGGGGGTTGTATGGCTACACCTTC. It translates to CASSERGLYGYTF.

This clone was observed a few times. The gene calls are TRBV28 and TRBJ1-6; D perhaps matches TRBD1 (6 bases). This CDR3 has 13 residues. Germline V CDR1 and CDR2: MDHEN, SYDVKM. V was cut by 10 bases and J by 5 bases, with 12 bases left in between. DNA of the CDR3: TGTGCCACCGGGACACCCCATAATTCACCCCTCCACTTT. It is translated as CATGTPHNSPLHF.

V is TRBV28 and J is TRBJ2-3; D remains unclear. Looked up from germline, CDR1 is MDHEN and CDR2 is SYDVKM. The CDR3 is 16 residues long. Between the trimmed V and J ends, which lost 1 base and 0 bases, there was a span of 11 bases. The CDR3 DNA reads TGTGCCAGCAGTTTATCGTTTTCTTCTAGCACAGATACGCAGTATTTT. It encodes CASSLSFSSSTDTQYF.

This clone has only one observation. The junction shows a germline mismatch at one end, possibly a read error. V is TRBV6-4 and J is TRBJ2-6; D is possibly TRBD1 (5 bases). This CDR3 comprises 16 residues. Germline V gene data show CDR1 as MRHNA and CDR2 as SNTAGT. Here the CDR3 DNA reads TGTGCCAGCAGTGACGAAGGACAAACTGGGGCCAACGGCCTGACTTTC. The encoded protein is CASSDEGQTGANGLTF.

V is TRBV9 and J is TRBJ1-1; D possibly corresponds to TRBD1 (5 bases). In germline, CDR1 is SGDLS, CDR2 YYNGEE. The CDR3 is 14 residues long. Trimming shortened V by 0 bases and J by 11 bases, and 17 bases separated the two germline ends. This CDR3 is CASSVDWQGLRAFF. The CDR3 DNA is TGTGCCAGCAGCGTAGATTGGCAGGGACTGAGGGCTTTCTTT. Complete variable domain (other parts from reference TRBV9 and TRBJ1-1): DSGVTQTPKHLITATGQRVTLRCSPRSGDLSVYWYQQSLDQGLQFLIQYYNGEERAKGNILERFSAQQFPDLHSELNLSSLELGDSALYFCASSVDWQGLRAFFGQGTRLTVV.

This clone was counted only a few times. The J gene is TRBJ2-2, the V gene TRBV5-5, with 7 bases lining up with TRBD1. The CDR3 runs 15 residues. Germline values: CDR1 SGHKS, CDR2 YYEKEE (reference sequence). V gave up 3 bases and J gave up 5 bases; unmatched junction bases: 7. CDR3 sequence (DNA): TGTGCCAGCAGCTGGATGAACAGGGGTACCGGGGAGCTGTTTTTT. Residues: CASSWMNRGTGELFF.

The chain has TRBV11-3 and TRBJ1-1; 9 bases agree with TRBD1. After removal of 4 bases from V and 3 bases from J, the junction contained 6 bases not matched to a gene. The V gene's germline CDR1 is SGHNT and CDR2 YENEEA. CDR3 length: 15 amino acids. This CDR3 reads CASSSWDRDDTEAFF. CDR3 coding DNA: TGTGCCAGCAGCTCCTGGGACAGGGATGACACTGAAGCTTTCTTT.

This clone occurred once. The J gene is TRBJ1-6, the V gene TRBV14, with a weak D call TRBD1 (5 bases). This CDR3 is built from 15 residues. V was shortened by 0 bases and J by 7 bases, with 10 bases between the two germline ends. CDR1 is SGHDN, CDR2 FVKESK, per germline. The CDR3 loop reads CASSQDGGLNSPLHF. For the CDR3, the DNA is TGTGCCAGCAGCCAAGACGGGGGTTTGAATTCACCCCTCCACTTT. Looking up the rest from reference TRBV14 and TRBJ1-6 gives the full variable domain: EAGVTQFPSHSVIEKGQTVTLRCDPISGHDNLYWYRRVMGKEIKFLLHFVKESKQDESGMPNNRFLAERTGGTYSTLKVQPAELEDSGVYFCASSQDGGLNSPLHFGNGTRLTVT.

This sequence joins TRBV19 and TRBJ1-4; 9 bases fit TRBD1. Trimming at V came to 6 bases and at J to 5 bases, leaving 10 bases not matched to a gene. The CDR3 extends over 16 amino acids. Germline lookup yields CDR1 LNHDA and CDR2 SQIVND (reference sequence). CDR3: CASRYSGTGQNEKLFF. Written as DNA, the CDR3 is TGTGCCAGTAGATACTCTGGGACAGGGCAGAATGAAAAACTGTTTTTT.

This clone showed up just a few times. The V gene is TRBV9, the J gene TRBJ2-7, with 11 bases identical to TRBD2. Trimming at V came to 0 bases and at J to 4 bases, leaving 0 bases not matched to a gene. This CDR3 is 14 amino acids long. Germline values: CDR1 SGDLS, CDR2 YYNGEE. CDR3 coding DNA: TGTGCCAGCAGCGTAGGGACTAGCGGGTACGAGCAGTACTTC. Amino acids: CASSVGTSGYEQYF.

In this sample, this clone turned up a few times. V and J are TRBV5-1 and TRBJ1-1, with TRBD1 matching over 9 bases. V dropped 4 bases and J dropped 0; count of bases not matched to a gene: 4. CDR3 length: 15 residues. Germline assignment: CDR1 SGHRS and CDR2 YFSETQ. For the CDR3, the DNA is TGCGCCAGCAGCACCAGACAGGGGGTGAACACTGAAGCTTTCTTT. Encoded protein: CASSTRQGVNTEAFF. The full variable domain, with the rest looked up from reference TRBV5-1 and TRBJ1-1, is KAGVTQTPRYLIKTRGQQVTLSCSPISGHRSVSWYQQTPGQGLQFLFEYFSETQRNKGNFPGRFSGRQFSNSRSEMNVSTLELGDSALYLCASSTRQGVNTEAFFGQGTRLTVV.

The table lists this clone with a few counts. This CDR3 is CAWSRERTDTQYF. CDR3 DNA: TGTGCCTGGAGTAGGGAGCGCACAGATACGCAGTATTTT. The V and J genes are TRBV30 and TRBJ2-3; D may be TRBD2 (5 bases). The V and J ends lost 2 bases and 1 base respectively, with 7 bases between them. The CDR3 length is 13 residues. Germline V CDR1 and CDR2: GTSNPN, SVGIG (reference sequence).